This T cell receptor (beta chain) was retrieved from a study of T cell changes during pregnancy in multiple sclerosis (dated by TCRdb to between 2018 and 2021). Study-wide context: The study examined how the T cell repertoire changed over the course of pregnancy in women with multiple sclerosis.

Library prep was done by the immunoSEQ multiplex PCR assay. The clones in this table, taken by TCRdb from immuneACCESS, are in-frame only. Not every clone is retained; where verified, under half of the shortfall comes from an unresolved V gene, and the cause of the rest is unknown. Here the sample has about 80,000 clones; around 94% occur a single time. 0.8% to 1% of the sample belongs to the ten largest clones. On this clone itself: This receptor's antigen is unknown. No much larger clone is present one base from it, and per-base qualities are unavailable.

The junction carries 14 bases between V and J, which are trimmed by 4 bases and 3 bases respectively. Counted from cysteine to phenylalanine, this CDR3 has 15 amino acids. Only the CDR3 DNA is retained, 45 bases long and in frame from the first base. Per the germline V gene, SGDLS is the CDR1 and YYNGEE is the CDR2. This clonotype was sampled from a female donor in good health, enrolled as a control in a pregnancy study. The rearrangement joined TRBV9 to TRBJ2-1; the D gene is perhaps TRBD2, from 6 matching bases. The sample consisted of peripheral blood, taken in the second trimester of pregnancy. The nucleotide sequence reads as follows: TGTGCCAGCAGCCCAAACCCGGGAGACTACAATGAGCAGTTCTTC. It encodes CASSPNPGDYNEQFF.